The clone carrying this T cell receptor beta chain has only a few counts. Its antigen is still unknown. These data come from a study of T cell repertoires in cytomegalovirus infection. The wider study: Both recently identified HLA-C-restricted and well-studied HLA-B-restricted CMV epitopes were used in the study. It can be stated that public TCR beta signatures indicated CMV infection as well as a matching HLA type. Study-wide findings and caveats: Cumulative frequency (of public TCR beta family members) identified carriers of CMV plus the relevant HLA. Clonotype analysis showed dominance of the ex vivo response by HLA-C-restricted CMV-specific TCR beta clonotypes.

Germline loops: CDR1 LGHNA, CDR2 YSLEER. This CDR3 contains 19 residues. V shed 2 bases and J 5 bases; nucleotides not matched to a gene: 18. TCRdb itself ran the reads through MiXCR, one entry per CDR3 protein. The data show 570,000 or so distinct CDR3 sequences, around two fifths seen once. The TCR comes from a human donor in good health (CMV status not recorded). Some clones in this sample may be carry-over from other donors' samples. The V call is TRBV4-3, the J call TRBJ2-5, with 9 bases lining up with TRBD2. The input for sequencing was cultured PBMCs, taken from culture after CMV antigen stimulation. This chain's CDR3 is CASSQSGGIGREGYETQYF. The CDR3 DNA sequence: TGCGCCAGCAGCCAATCAGGCGGTATAGGGCGGGAGGGCTACGAGACCCAGTACTTC.